This TCR beta chain was recorded in a study of T-cell memory formation after mild COVID-19. Study at large: Each donor largely had its own TCR clusters.

Study observations and caveats: Contracting CD4+ clones lay largely in CM and EM, with CD8+ ones residing in EMRA.

Per the germline V gene, CDR1 is SQVTM and CDR2 is ANQGSEA. The CDR3 has 12 residues. Losses at the gene ends were 5 bases for V and 6 bases for J; bases not matched to a gene: 4. After 5'RACE with constant-segment primers, TCR alpha and TCR beta cDNA libraries carrying sample barcodes and UMIs were obtained. TCRdb reprocessed the 5' RACE reads via MiXCR and lists one record per CDR3 protein. The table has 310,000 or so distinct CDR3 sequences, less than 20% seen once. Concerning this clonotype: What it binds is unknown.

Source material: PBMCs or a T cell subset sorted from them (not recorded which). This chain joins TRBV29-1 and TRBJ1-2; 9 positions agree with TRBD1. This clonotype was obtained from a man aged 18-30 years who had mild COVID-19 (a few samples of this study predate the infection). Cell type and time point are not known. The chain's CDR3 is CSVRTGANGYTF. CDR3 sequence (DNA): TGCAGCGTTAGGACAGGGGCAAATGGCTACACCTTC.